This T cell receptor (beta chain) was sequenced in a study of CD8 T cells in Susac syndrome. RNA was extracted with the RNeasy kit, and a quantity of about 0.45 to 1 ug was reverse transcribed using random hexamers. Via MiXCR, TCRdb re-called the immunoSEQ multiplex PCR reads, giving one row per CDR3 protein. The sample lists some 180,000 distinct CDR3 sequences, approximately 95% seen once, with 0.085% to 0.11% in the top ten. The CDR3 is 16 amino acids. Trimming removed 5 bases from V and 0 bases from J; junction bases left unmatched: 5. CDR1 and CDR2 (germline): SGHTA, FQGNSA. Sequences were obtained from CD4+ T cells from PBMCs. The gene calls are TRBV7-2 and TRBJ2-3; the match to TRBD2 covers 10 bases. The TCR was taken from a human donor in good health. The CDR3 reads CASSPGLAVSTDTQYF. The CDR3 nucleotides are TGTGCCAGCAGCCCCGGACTAGCGGTTAGCACAGATACGCAGTATTTT.